This is a list of T cell receptor beta chains from one sample in a study of OX40 agonist ivuxolimab in advanced cancers. Profiled with immunoSEQ multiplex PCR; TCRdb holds only in-frame clones, not every one. Here the sample spans 30,000 to 35,000 clones, around 84% being singletons. Source: CD4+ or CD8+ T cells sorted from blood, taken in a trial of the OX40 agonist ivuxolimab. The source is an adult with an advanced solid tumor such as melanoma, head and neck, liver or kidney cancer. Both conserved end residues are part of each CDR3. A D gene is named only where the DNA matches it firmly. For some rows the clone size is stated as once, few or many, or as a class when expanded; others skip it.

j_gene | v_gene | d_gene | abundance | CDR3aa | CDR3nt
TRBJ2-7 | TRBV6-6 | TRBD1 | . | CASTKEGQIYEQYF | TGTGCCAGCACTAAAGAGGGACAGATCTACGAGCAGTACTTC
TRBJ1-5 | TRBV7-9 | . | medium-sized | CASSSGAYDQPQHF | TGTGCCAGCAGCTCTGGTGCGTACGATCAGCCCCAGCATTTT
TRBJ2-1 | TRBV13 | . | . | CASSLEFGTTYNEQFF | TGTGCCAGCAGCTTAGAATTCGGGACGACGTACAATGAGCAGTTCTTC
TRBJ1-2 | TRBV7-9 | . | . | CASSGYRVLDYGYTF | TGTGCCAGCAGCGGATACAGGGTGCTAGACTATGGCTACACCTTC
TRBJ2-1 | TRBV5-6 | . | once | CASSSYNEQFF | TGTGCCAGCAGCTCTTACAATGAGCAGTTCTTC
TRBJ2-1 | TRBV4-2 | . | many | CASSQEGTDYNEQFF | TGTGCCAGCAGCCAGGAGGGGACAGACTACAATGAGCAGTTCTTC
TRBJ1-2 | TRBV28 | TRBD1 | . | CASSLTTGTAYGYTF | TGTGCCAGCAGTTTGACCACCGGGACAGCGTATGGCTACACCTTC
TRBJ2-7 | TRBV6-5 | . | . | CASSYFPGASYEQYF | TGTGCCAGCAGTTACTTCCCAGGGGCCTCCTACGAGCAGTACTTC
TRBJ2-3 | TRBV9 | . | . | CASSVGNSDTDTQYF | TGTGCCAGCAGCGTAGGGAATAGCGACACAGATACGCAGTATTTT
TRBJ1-1 | TRBV5-4 | . | . | CASSVEPGQANTEAFF | TGTGCCAGCAGCGTAGAACCGGGACAAGCGAACACTGAAGCTTTCTTT
TRBJ2-5 | TRBV9 | TRBD2 | once | CASSVEGTSGRALQETQYF | TGTGCCAGCAGCGTAGAAGGGACTAGCGGGAGGGCTCTTCAAGAGACCCAGTACTTC
TRBJ1-1 | TRBV5-6 | TRBD1 | once | CASSLGTGDAEAFF | TGTGCCAGCAGCTTGGGGACAGGGGACGCTGAAGCTTTCTTT
TRBJ2-4 | TRBV2 | TRBD1 | . | CASSGAQTGALLVIQYF | TGTGCCAGCAGTGGGGCCCAGACAGGGGCCCTCCTGGTCATTCAGTACTTC
TRBJ2-3 | TRBV9 | . | . | CASSVTSAGTDTQYF | TGTGCCAGCAGCGTCACCTCAGCAGGGACAGATACGCAGTATTTT
TRBJ2-7 | TRBV7-9 | . | once | CASSLAPFEQYF | TGTGCCAGCAGCTTAGCCCCCTTCGAGCAGTACTTC
TRBJ2-1 | TRBV28 | TRBD2 | . | CASKRPSTSANEQFF | TGTGCCAGCAAAAGGCCATCTACTAGCGCCAATGAGCAGTTCTTC
TRBJ1-5 | TRBV30 | . | . | CAWSAFDSNQPQHF | TGTGCCTGGAGTGCCTTCGATAGCAATCAGCCCCAGCATTTT
TRBJ2-7 | TRBV4-1 | TRBD2 | once | CASSQELAGGRYEQYF | TGCGCCAGCAGCCAAGAGTTAGCGGGAGGGAGGTACGAGCAGTACTTC
TRBJ1-2 | TRBV7-9 | TRBD1 | . | CASSYQGEEGYTF | TGTGCCAGCAGTTACCAGGGGGAGGAGGGCTACACCTTC
TRBJ1-2 | TRBV7-6 | . | . | CASSKTYGYTF | TGTGCCAGCAGCAAGACCTATGGCTACACCTTC
TRBJ2-3 | TRBV29-1 | TRBD1 | . | CSVEVRGQLTDTQYF | TGCAGCGTTGAAGTGAGGGGACAGCTCACAGATACGCAGTATTTT
TRBJ2-3 | TRBV28 | . | . | CASTPLGDTTDTQYF | TGTGCCAGCACCCCTCTCGGGGATACCACAGATACGCAGTATTTT
TRBJ1-2 | TRBV7-9 | TRBD1 | . | CASSLGSGGLDGYTF | TGTGCCAGCAGCTTAGGCTCAGGGGGGTTGGATGGCTACACCTTC
TRBJ2-1 | TRBV6-5 | . | . | CASSLNSYNEQFF | TGTGCCAGCAGTTTAAACTCCTACAATGAGCAGTTCTTC
TRBJ2-1 | TRBV29-1 | TRBD2 | . | CSVEDRASGDPKNSYNEQFF | TGCAGCGTTGAAGATCGGGCTAGCGGGGATCCAAAAAACTCCTACAATGAGCAGTTCTTC